This T cell receptor (beta chain) was recorded in a study of blood T cell repertoires in COVID-19. At the level of the study: Samples taken during acute and convalescent COVID-19 were collected in the United States, Italy and Spain. From T cells, B-cell-depleted T cells, or PBMCs came the material, which was cDNA or gDNA.

V lost 8 bases and J 0 bases, leaving 7 bases between the germline ends. The CDR3 spans 12 residues. The V gene's germline CDR1 is WSHSY and CDR2 SAAADI. How the authors handled the data: Estimation of nucleated cell counts was performed using reference gene primer amplification. Libraries were prepared by immunoSEQ multiplex PCR; TCRdb keeps only in-frame clonotypes and omits some of them. That table furnishes V, J and clone size, whereas the DNA furnished D and trimming. In the table there are about 140,000 clones, roughly nine tenths of which are singletons. V is TRBV10-2 and J is TRBJ1-1; D might be TRBD1 (6 bases). The sample taken for sequencing was peripheral blood. The sequence was collected from an older woman with active COVID-19. The DNA of the CDR3 is TGCGCCAGCCAGGGGTTGAACACTGAAGCTTTCTTT. Translating gives CASQGLNTEAFF.